The TCR beta chain under discussion was sequenced for a study of T cell repertoires in cytomegalovirus infection. Study information: Used in the study were CMV epitopes, some recently identified and HLA-C-restricted, others well-studied and HLA-B-restricted.

Remarks on this clonotype: As yet, its antigen is unknown. The junction departs from the called germline gene at one end, perhaps through a read error.

TCRdb called the reads again in MiXCR, with one record for every CDR3 protein. Here the sample spans some 920,000 distinct CDR3 sequences, roughly a third being singletons. The CDR3 runs 15 residues. The germline CDR1 and CDR2 sequences are SSHAT and FNYEAQ (reference sequence). V is TRBV7-7 and J is TRBJ2-5; the D gene is possibly TRBD2 (5 bases). This TCR was sampled from a human donor in good health (CMV status not recorded). Some clones in this sample may be carry-over from other donors' samples. The material sequenced was cultured CD8+ T cells from PBMCs, taken from culture after CMV antigen stimulation. CDR3 sequence reads: CASSLSGVRGETQYF. CDR3 in DNA: TGTGCTAGCAGCTTAAGTGGAGTGAGAGGGGAGACCCAGTACTTC.